A selection of T cell receptor beta chains follows, all from one sample in a study of breast tumors, draining lymph nodes, adjacent tissues. TCRdb reprocessed the multiplex PCR reads with MiXCR, giving one entry per CDR3 protein. The sample yields 85,000 to 130,000 distinct CDR3 sequences, about 31% seen once. Sequencing used axillary lymph node tissue. The receptors shown here come from a female donor with breast cancer. Some clones in this sample may be carry-over from other donors' samples. Both conserved end residues are part of each CDR3. The D gene is left open where the match is weak. Not every row has a clone size; where given, it reads once, few, many or a size class.

d_gene: TRBD1
v_gene: TRBV27
abundance: many
len: 13
j_gene: TRBJ2-7
CDR3aa: CASSSGQEYEQYF
CDR3nt: TGTGCCAGCAGTTCGGGACAGGAGTACGAGCAGTACTTC

d_gene: -
v_gene: TRBV6-2/TRBV6-3
abundance: -
len: 14
j_gene: TRBJ2-2
CDR3aa: CASSHTGNTGELFF
CDR3nt: TGTGCCAGCAGTCACACCGGGAACACCGGGGAGCTGTTTTTT

d_gene: -
v_gene: TRBV6-2/TRBV6-3
abundance: many
len: 17
j_gene: TRBJ2-5
CDR3aa: CASSYLVGAGAQETQYF
CDR3nt: TGTGCCAGCAGTTACCTCGTTGGCGCGGGGGCGCAAGAGACCCAGTACTTC

d_gene: TRBD2
v_gene: TRBV11-2
abundance: -
len: 16
j_gene: TRBJ2-1
CDR3aa: CASSTRTSGRYNEQFF
CDR3nt: TGTGCCAGCAGCACCCGGACTAGCGGGAGATACAATGAGCAGTTCTTC

d_gene: -
v_gene: TRBV9
abundance: -
len: 12
j_gene: TRBJ1-1
CDR3aa: CASSVIGGEAFF
CDR3nt: TGTGCCAGCAGCGTAATTGGAGGAGAGGCTTTCTTT

d_gene: TRBD1
v_gene: TRBV20-1
abundance: few
len: 14
j_gene: TRBJ1-1
CDR3aa: CSARTYRGRTEAFF
CDR3nt: TGCAGTGCTAGAACTTACAGGGGGCGGACTGAAGCTTTCTTT

d_gene: -
v_gene: TRBV7-9
abundance: many
len: 13
j_gene: TRBJ1-2
CDR3aa: CASSFGQGKGYTF
CDR3nt: TGTGCCAGCAGCTTTGGGCAGGGGAAAGGCTACACCTTC

d_gene: TRBD2
v_gene: TRBV6-6
abundance: -
len: 16
j_gene: TRBJ2-1
CDR3aa: CASRPSGQSSYNEQFF
CDR3nt: TGTGCCAGCAGACCTAGCGGACAAAGCTCCTACAATGAGCAGTTCTTC

d_gene: TRBD1
v_gene: TRBV28
abundance: many
len: 13
j_gene: TRBJ2-5
CDR3aa: CASNGQVPETQYF
CDR3nt: TGTGCCAGCAACGGACAGGTCCCAGAGACCCAGTACTTC

d_gene: -
v_gene: TRBV10-1
abundance: -
len: 15
j_gene: TRBJ1-5
CDR3aa: CASSVLGLGNQPQHF
CDR3nt: TGCGCCAGCAGTGTATTAGGGTTGGGCAATCAGCCCCAGCATTTT

d_gene: TRBD1
v_gene: TRBV24-1
abundance: many
len: 23
j_gene: TRBJ1-5
CDR3aa: CATSDLFRVPSATGGLGNQPQHF
CDR3nt: TGTGCCACCAGTGATTTATTTCGGGTACCTTCGGCGACAGGGGGGTTGGGCAATCAGCCCCAGCATTTT

d_gene: TRBD1
v_gene: TRBV5-1
abundance: -
len: 16
j_gene: TRBJ1-1
CDR3aa: CASRGQGPSLNTEAFF
CDR3nt: TGCGCCAGCAGGGGACAGGGGCCATCTCTGAACACTGAAGCTTTCTTT

d_gene: TRBD2
v_gene: TRBV9
abundance: many
len: 16
j_gene: TRBJ2-7
CDR3aa: CASSKEAGTSGYEQYF
CDR3nt: TGTGCCAGCAGCAAGGAGGCCGGGACTAGCGGTTACGAGCAGTACTTC

d_gene: TRBD1
v_gene: TRBV6-5
abundance: many
len: 21
j_gene: TRBJ1-3
CDR3aa: CASRGLGLAGGNSLWGNTIYF
CDR3nt: TGTGCCAGCAGGGGCCTAGGTTTGGCAGGGGGAAACTCGCTCTGGGGAAACACCATATATTTT

d_gene: -
v_gene: TRBV19
abundance: many
len: 14
j_gene: TRBJ2-2
CDR3aa: CASSIGSRGGELFF
CDR3nt: TGTGCCAGTAGTATCGGGTCTCGCGGCGGGGAGCTGTTTTTT

d_gene: TRBD2
v_gene: TRBV13
abundance: many
len: 13
j_gene: TRBJ2-1
CDR3aa: CASSSGGYNEQFF
CDR3nt: TGTGCCAGCAGCTCGGGGGGGTACAATGAGCAGTTCTTC

d_gene: -
v_gene: TRBV7-3
abundance: -
len: 14
j_gene: TRBJ2-2
CDR3aa: CASSPGGNTGELFF
CDR3nt: TGTGCCAGCAGTCCCGGGGGAAACACCGGGGAGCTGTTTTTT

d_gene: TRBD1
v_gene: TRBV29-1
abundance: many
len: 19
j_gene: TRBJ2-5
CDR3aa: CSVDVWGSGGAISQETQYF
CDR3nt: TGCAGCGTTGATGTTTGGGGGTCAGGGGGTGCGATAAGCCAAGAGACCCAGTACTTC

d_gene: -
v_gene: TRBV12-3/TRBV12-4
abundance: few
len: 14
j_gene: TRBJ2-1
CDR3aa: CASSFNERDNEQFF
CDR3nt: TGTGCCAGCAGTTTTAATGAGAGGGACAATGAGCAGTTCTTC

d_gene: TRBD2
v_gene: TRBV5-6
abundance: many
len: 15
j_gene: TRBJ2-2
CDR3aa: CASSFGLAGTGELFF
CDR3nt: TGTGCCAGCAGCTTTGGACTAGCGGGGACCGGGGAGCTGTTTTTT

d_gene: -
v_gene: TRBV7-3
abundance: many
len: 13
j_gene: TRBJ1-6
CDR3aa: CASSFSRDSPLHF
CDR3nt: TGTGCCAGCAGCTTTAGCCGGGATTCACCCCTCCACTTT

d_gene: -
v_gene: TRBV6-6
abundance: few
len: 13
j_gene: TRBJ2-4
CDR3aa: CASTRHLPNIQYF
CDR3nt: TGTGCCAGCACCAGACATCTGCCAAACATTCAGTACTTC

d_gene: TRBD1
v_gene: TRBV5-1
abundance: many
len: 15
j_gene: TRBJ1-6
CDR3aa: CASSTGQGGYSPLHF
CDR3nt: TGCGCCAGCAGCACAGGACAGGGAGGTTATTCACCCCTCCACTTT

d_gene: -
v_gene: TRBV15
abundance: many
len: 14
j_gene: TRBJ1-5
CDR3aa: CATSRAQGNQPQHF
CDR3nt: TGTGCCACCAGCAGAGCTCAGGGGAATCAGCCCCAGCATTTT

d_gene: -
v_gene: TRBV4-3
abundance: many
len: 17
j_gene: TRBJ2-2
CDR3aa: CASSQDRPGGEAGELFF
CDR3nt: TGCGCCAGCAGCCAAGACCGACCGGGGGGCGAGGCCGGGGAGCTGTTTTTT

d_gene: -
v_gene: TRBV4-2
abundance: many
len: 16
j_gene: TRBJ2-7
CDR3aa: CASSQEGVGRAYEQYF
CDR3nt: TGTGCCAGCAGCCAAGAGGGGGTGGGCAGGGCCTACGAGCAGTACTTC

d_gene: -
v_gene: TRBV4-1
abundance: -
len: 15
j_gene: TRBJ1-1
CDR3aa: CASSQDRVGLAEAFF
CDR3nt: TGCGCCAGCAGCCAAGATCGTGTGGGTCTGGCTGAAGCTTTCTTT

d_gene: TRBD2
v_gene: TRBV28
abundance: many
len: 14
j_gene: TRBJ2-7
CDR3aa: CASSLEAGGPEQYF
CDR3nt: TGTGCCAGCAGTTTAGAGGCGGGAGGACCCGAGCAGTACTTC

d_gene: TRBD1
v_gene: TRBV12-3/TRBV12-4
abundance: -
len: 16
j_gene: TRBJ2-7
CDR3aa: CASSFNRGEWEGEQYF
CDR3nt: TGTGCCAGCAGCTTTAACAGGGGGGAGTGGGAAGGCGAGCAGTACTTC

d_gene: -
v_gene: TRBV2
abundance: many
len: 12
j_gene: TRBJ2-3
CDR3aa: CASSEIADTQYF
CDR3nt: TGTGCCAGCAGTGAGATAGCAGATACGCAGTATTTT

d_gene: TRBD1
v_gene: TRBV5-6
abundance: many
len: 17
j_gene: TRBJ1-2
CDR3aa: CASSLGLRQGAIYGYTF
CDR3nt: TGTGCCAGCAGCTTAGGTCTCCGACAGGGGGCGATCTATGGCTACACCTTC

d_gene: TRBD2
v_gene: TRBV6-6
abundance: -
len: 12
j_gene: TRBJ2-5
CDR3aa: CASSGTMEAQYF
CDR3nt: TGTGCCAGCAGTGGGACTATGGAGGCCCAGTACTTC

d_gene: -
v_gene: TRBV9
abundance: many
len: 16
j_gene: TRBJ1-3
CDR3aa: CASSVGSNGPGNTIYF
CDR3nt: TGTGCCAGCAGCGTAGGAAGTAACGGGCCTGGAAACACCATATATTTT

d_gene: TRBD2
v_gene: TRBV4-1
abundance: many
len: 15
j_gene: TRBJ2-3
CDR3aa: CASSQGREGRDTQYF
CDR3nt: TGCGCCAGCAGCCAAGGCCGGGAGGGCCGAGATACGCAGTATTTT

d_gene: TRBD2
v_gene: TRBV20-1
abundance: many
len: 15
j_gene: TRBJ2-3
CDR3aa: CSAGLALQSSDTQYF
CDR3nt: TGCAGTGCTGGACTAGCCCTCCAATCGTCAGATACGCAGTATTTT

d_gene: TRBD2
v_gene: TRBV20-1
abundance: many
len: 15
j_gene: TRBJ2-1
CDR3aa: CSARGLAGSYNEQFF
CDR3nt: TGCAGTGCTAGAGGACTAGCGGGGTCCTACAATGAGCAGTTCTTC

d_gene: TRBD1
v_gene: TRBV6-1
abundance: many
len: 13
j_gene: TRBJ1-5
CDR3aa: CASRGQRDQPQHF
CDR3nt: TGTGCCAGCAGGGGACAGAGGGATCAGCCCCAGCATTTT

d_gene: -
v_gene: TRBV5-1
abundance: many
len: 15
j_gene: TRBJ1-6
CDR3aa: CASSLDGSYNSPLHF
CDR3nt: TGCGCCAGCAGCTTGGATGGTTCCTATAATTCACCCCTCCACTTT

d_gene: TRBD1
v_gene: TRBV28
abundance: -
len: 18
j_gene: TRBJ1-5
CDR3aa: CASSLPGQGTYSNQPHHF
CDR3nt: TGTGCCAGCAGTTTACCAGGACAGGGCACCTATAGCAATCAGCCCCATCATTTT

d_gene: -
v_gene: TRBV7-2
abundance: many
len: 15
j_gene: TRBJ2-3
CDR3aa: CASSPQGLGTDTQYF
CDR3nt: TGTGCCAGCAGCCCTCAGGGACTTGGCACAGATACGCAGTATTTT

d_gene: -
v_gene: TRBV5-8
abundance: many
len: 15
j_gene: TRBJ1-4
CDR3aa: CASSLSGGRGGELFF
CDR3nt: TGTGCCAGCAGCTTGAGCGGGGGCCGCGGGGGGGAACTGTTTTTT

d_gene: -
v_gene: TRBV6-5
abundance: many
len: 15
j_gene: TRBJ1-2
CDR3aa: CASTHGQGPNYGYTF
CDR3nt: TGTGCCAGCACCCACGGGCAGGGTCCTAACTATGGCTACACCTTC

d_gene: TRBD1
v_gene: TRBV25-1
abundance: many
len: 16
j_gene: TRBJ2-4
CDR3aa: CASSATGQGLKNIQYF
CDR3nt: TGTGCCAGCAGTGCTACCGGACAGGGCTTAAAAAACATTCAGTACTTC